A selection of T cell receptor beta chains follows, all from one sample in a study of T cells in Graves' hyperthyroidism and ophthalmopathy. TCRdb re-called the multiplex PCR reads with MiXCR, one entry per CDR3 protein. Of approximately 46,000 distinct CDR3 sequences in the sample, approximately 50% were seen once. The specimen sequenced was peripheral blood or thyroid tissue (not recorded which). These receptors all stem from a woman in her forties or fifties with Graves' hyperthyroidism. CDR3s include the opening cysteine and the closing phenylalanine or tryptophan. Each record gives: J gene, V gene, D gene, clone size, CDR3 DNA, CDR3 protein. A D gene is named only where the DNA matches it firmly. Clone size is not always given. Where it is, it says once, few, many or a class for expanded clones.

TRBJ1-2 | TRBV2 | TRBD1 | - | TGTGCCAGCAGCAGGGGGGACTATGGCTACACCTTC | CASSRGDYGYTF
TRBJ1-3 | TRBV6-6 | TRBD1 | - | TGTGCCAGCAGTTCGGACAGGGACGGCAGAAACACCACATATTTT | CASSSDRDGRNTTYF
TRBJ2-3 | TRBV7-2 | - | few | TGTGCCAGCAGCTTAGAGTCCGGGGCCTGGGATACGCAGTATTTT | CASSLESGAWDTQYF
TRBJ1-5 | TRBV6-1 | TRBD1 | - | TGTGCCAGCGCTGCCAGGGGGCTCAATCAGCCCCAGCATTTT | CASAARGLNQPQHF
TRBJ1-5 | TRBV7-9 | TRBD1 | few | TGTGCCAGCAGCTTGGAGCCTTCCGGGACAGGGAACAATCAGCCCCAGCATTTT | CASSLEPSGTGNNQPQHF
TRBJ2-5 | TRBV10-2 | - | - | TGCGCCAGCAGTGAGTCCAACTTCAGGGTACCTAGGGAGACCCAGTACTTC | CASSESNFRVPRETQYF
TRBJ2-5 | TRBV5-6 | - | medium-sized | TGTGCCAGCAGCTCGGCAAGGGTAGGGAAAGAGACCCAGTACTTC | CASSSARVGKETQYF
TRBJ2-7 | TRBV11-2 | - | many | TGTGCCAGCAGCTCCTACCGGGCCACCTCCTACGAGCAGTACTTC | CASSSYRATSYEQYF
TRBJ2-7 | TRBV2 | - | medium-sized | TGTGCCAGCAGCTCGGCCTACGAGCAGTACTTC | CASSSAYEQYF
TRBJ2-2 | TRBV6-1 | TRBD2 | once | TGTGCCAGCAGTGAAGTAAGAACAGGGCTTTTTAGCGGGGAGCTGCTTTTT | CASSEVRTGLFSGELLF
TRBJ1-1 | TRBV19 | - | many | TGTGCCAGTAGTCTCCGCCGACAGAACACTGAAGCTTTCTTT | CASSLRRQNTEAFF
TRBJ1-3 | TRBV29-1 | - | - | - | CSVAWRENGYTFGSGTGNTIYF
TRBJ1-5 | TRBV4-1 | - | many | TGCGCCAGCAGCCAAGGATCCATGTCGATACAGCCCCAGCATTTT | CASSQGSMSIQPQHF
TRBJ1-2 | TRBV7-9 | - | few | - | CASSFYICSARDRGTAYGYTF
TRBJ2-7 | TRBV20-1 | TRBD2 | - | TGCAGTGCCGAGGGACTAGCGAGAGTCCCCGAGCAGTACTTC | CSAEGLARVPEQYF
TRBJ2-7 | TRBV9 | TRBD2 | once | TGTGCCAGCAGCGCGAGCGGGAGGGCCGAGCAGTACTTC | CASSASGRAEQYF
TRBJ2-5 | TRBV7-2 | - | few | TGTGCCAGCAGCTTAGGGGGCGGTCAGCCCCAGTACTTC | CASSLGGGQPQYF
TRBJ2-6 | TRBV7-2 | TRBD1 | - | TGTGCCGGCAGGATAGGGGGCAGTGGGGCCAACGTCCTGACTTTC | CAGRIGGSGANVLTF
TRBJ2-3 | TRBV6-6 | TRBD1 | many | TGTGCCAGCAGTGACCGGGACAGGGGCACAGATACGCAGTATTTT | CASSDRDRGTDTQYF
TRBJ2-7 | TRBV7-2 | TRBD1 | - | TGTGGCAGCAGCCCTGCCGGGACAGGGGGGGAGCAGTACTTC | CGSSPAGTGGEQYF
TRBJ1-2 | TRBV5-1 | - | many | TGCGCCAGCAGCTTGGCTTCCGGGGGAGGCAACTATGGCTACACCTTC | CASSLASGGGNYGYTF
TRBJ2-3 | TRBV19 | TRBD2 | few | TGTGCCAGTAGTATTGAACTAGCGGCCCCCCACCGAGAAGCAGATACGCAGTATTTT | CASSIELAAPHREADTQYF